The clone carrying this T cell receptor beta chain came up a few times. Its antigen remains unidentified. The data were obtained in a study of blood T cells in healthy people across ages. A J-beta primer mix and a sample-barcoded 5' primer were used in a second PCR of roughly 6 to 12 cycles. MiXCR was run by TCRdb on the 5' RACE reads, yielding one entry per CDR3 protein. The data show about 580,000 distinct CDR3 sequences, less than 60% seen once. Study outcomes and limitations: The recorded TCR beta diversity per million T cells decreased in a roughly linear manner with age.

Germline values: CDR1 DFQATT, CDR2 SNEGSKA (reference sequence). This CDR3 is built from 18 residues. V lost 5 bases and J lost 7; bases outside the gene matches: 20. What was sequenced was blood. The chain is built from TRBV20-1 and TRBJ2-3; 11 positions agree with TRBD2. The TCR was taken from a man older than 75 in good health. As DNA, the CDR3 is TGCAGTGCTTCCATACCGCTAGCGGGGGGCGGCCTTCTTAATACGCAGTATTTT. Its translation is CSASIPLAGGGLLNTQYF.